The 2 T cell receptor beta chains below come from one sample, sequenced in a study of blood T cell repertoires in COVID-19. The repertoire was sequenced with immunoSEQ multiplex PCR; TCRdb's copy has only in-frame clones and lacks some. The sample includes 100,000 to 150,000 clones, around 81% of them seen just once. The sample consisted of peripheral blood. These receptors all stem from a man aged 55 to 70 with acute or convalescent COVID-19.

In DNA, the CDR3 is TGTGCCAGCAGAACTATAACCGCTCCCTCTGGGGCCAACGTCCTGACTTTC. The encoded protein is CASRTITAPSGANVLTF. The V call is TRBV28, the J call TRBJ2-6; D not resolved. Trimming took 6 bases from V and 0 from J, leaving 15 bases between them. CDR1 and CDR2 from the germline V gene are MDHEN and SYDVKM. The CDR3 is 17 amino acids.

The V call is TRBV2, the J call TRBJ2-1; weak D call: TRBD2 (5 bases). The CDR3 loop spans 16 amino acids. In germline, CDR1 is SNHLY, CDR2 FYNNEI. Trimming left V 5 bases short and J 1 base short, with 15 bases between. The CDR3 reads CASSKHTRVSYNEQFF. The CDR3 nucleotides are TGTGCCAGCAGTAAACATACTAGGGTATCCTACAATGAGCAGTTCTTC.